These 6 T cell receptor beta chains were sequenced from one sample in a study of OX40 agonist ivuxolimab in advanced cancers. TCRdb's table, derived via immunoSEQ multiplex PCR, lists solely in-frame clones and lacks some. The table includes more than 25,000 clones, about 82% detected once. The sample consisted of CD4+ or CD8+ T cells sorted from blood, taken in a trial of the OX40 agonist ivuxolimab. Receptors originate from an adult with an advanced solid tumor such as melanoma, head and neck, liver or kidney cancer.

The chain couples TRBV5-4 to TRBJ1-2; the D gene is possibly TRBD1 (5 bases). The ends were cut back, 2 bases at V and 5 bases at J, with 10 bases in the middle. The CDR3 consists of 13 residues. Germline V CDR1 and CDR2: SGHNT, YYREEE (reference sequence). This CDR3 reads CASSLRQPYGYTF. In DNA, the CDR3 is TGTGCCAGCAGCTTACGACAGCCTTATGGCTACACCTTC.

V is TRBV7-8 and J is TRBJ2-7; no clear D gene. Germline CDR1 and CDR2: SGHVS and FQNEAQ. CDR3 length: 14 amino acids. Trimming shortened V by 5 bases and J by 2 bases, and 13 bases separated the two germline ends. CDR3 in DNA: TGTGCCAGCAGCCCGAGGATCCCCCCCTACGAGCAGTACTTC. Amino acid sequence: CASSPRIPPYEQYF.

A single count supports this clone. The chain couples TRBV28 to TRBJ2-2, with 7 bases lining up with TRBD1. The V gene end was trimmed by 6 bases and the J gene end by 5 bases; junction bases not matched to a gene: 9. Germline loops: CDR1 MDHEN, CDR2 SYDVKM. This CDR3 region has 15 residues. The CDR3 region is CASSQDRVRTGELFF. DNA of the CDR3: TGTGCCAGCAGCCAAGACAGGGTAAGGACCGGGGAGCTGTTTTTT.

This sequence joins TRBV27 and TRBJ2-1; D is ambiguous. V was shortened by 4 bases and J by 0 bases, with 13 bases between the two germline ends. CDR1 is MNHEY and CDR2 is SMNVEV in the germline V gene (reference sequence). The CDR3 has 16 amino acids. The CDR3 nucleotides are TGTGCCAGCAGTTCCTCCTTACTGAGCTCCTACAATGAGCAGTTCTTC. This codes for CASSSSLLSSYNEQFF.

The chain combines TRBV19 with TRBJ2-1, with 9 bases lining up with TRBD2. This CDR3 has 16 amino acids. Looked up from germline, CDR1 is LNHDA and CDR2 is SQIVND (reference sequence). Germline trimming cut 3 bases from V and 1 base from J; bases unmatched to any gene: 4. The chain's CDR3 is CASSILAGVSYNEQFF. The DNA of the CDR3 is TGTGCCAGTAGTATCTTAGCGGGAGTTTCCTACAATGAGCAGTTCTTC.

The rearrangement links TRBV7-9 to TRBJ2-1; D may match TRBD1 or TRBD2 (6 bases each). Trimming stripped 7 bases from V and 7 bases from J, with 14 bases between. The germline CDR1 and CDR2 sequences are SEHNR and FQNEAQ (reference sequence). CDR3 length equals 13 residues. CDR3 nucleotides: TGTGCCAGCAACATTGGGGGGCGGAATGAGCAGTTCTTC. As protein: CASNIGGRNEQFF.